One and the same sample provided the 26 T cell receptor beta chains below, sequenced in a study of beta chain features in type 1 diabetes. Study-level findings and limits: TCRB CDR3 length was moderately but significantly reduced in all four CD4+ subsets of Type 1 diabetes patients.

Sequenced material consisted of expressed TCRB transcripts (all of the isolated RNA was reverse transcribed). Only in-frame clones appear in the TCRdb table, and some are missing; sequencing was by immunoSEQ multiplex PCR. Of 600,000 to 750,000 clones in the sample, roughly 12% were seen once. Their antigens are not known. The sample was naive CD4+ T cells from blood. These receptors were taken from a man aged 25-40 years with type 1 diabetes.

The table lists this clone with a few counts. The chain couples TRBV13 to TRBJ2-7; the D call may be TRBD1 or TRBD2 (6 bases each). Germline CDR1 reads PRHDT; CDR2 reads FYEKMQ (reference sequence). V lost 2 bases, J lost 2 bases, and 10 bases lay in between. The CDR3 is made up of 14 amino acids. In DNA, the CDR3 is TGTGCCAGCAGCTTATGGGGGGCCACCTACGAGCAGTACTTC. Amino acid sequence: CASSLWGATYEQYF.

This chain uses TRBV18 with TRBJ2-2, with 8 bases matching TRBD2. This CDR3 is 18 amino acids long. Unmatched junction bases numbered 12, after V lost 3 bases and J lost 3 bases. The germline V gene encodes CDR1 KGHSH and CDR2 LQKENI. This CDR3 reads CASSPRGAGAGDTGELFF. In DNA, the CDR3 is TGTGCCAGCTCACCCCGCGGAGCGGGGGCCGGTGACACCGGGGAGCTGTTTTTT. The variable domain in full, with the rest retrieved from reference TRBV18 and TRBJ2-2, is NAGVMQNPRHLVRRRGQEARLRCSPMKGHSHVYWYRQLPEEGLKFMVYLQKENIIDESGMPKERFSAEFPKEGPSILRIQQVVRGDSAAYFCASSPRGAGAGDTGELFFGEGSRLTVL.

In this sample, this clone turned up a few times. The chain employs TRBV13 and TRBJ2-3; 9 bases agree with TRBD1. The V segment lost 5 bases and the J segment 2 bases; nucleotides outside the gene matches: 11. The CDR3 spans 17 residues. Germline V lookup: CDR1 PRHDT, CDR2 FYEKMQ (reference sequence). The DNA for the CDR3 is TGTGCCAGCAGCCCCCGCGGACAGGGGACCACCACAGATACGCAGTATTTT. Protein: CASSPRGQGTTTDTQYF.

The J gene is TRBJ2-2, the V gene TRBV25-1; 7 nucleotides agree with TRBD2. The CDR3 has 16 residues. V was clipped by 5 bases and J by 3 bases; unmatched bases: 9. Looked up from germline, CDR1 is MGHDK and CDR2 is SYGVNS. CDR3 coding DNA: TGTGCCAGCAGTTTTGCCGGGAGCGGGGACACCGGGGAGCTGTTTTTT. As protein: CASSFAGSGDTGELFF.

This clone showed up just a few times. The V and J genes are TRBV5-1 and TRBJ1-2, with TRBD1 matching 9 bases. This CDR3 region has 16 residues. Trimming removed 2 bases from V and 0 bases from J; junction bases left unmatched: 5. Germline-derived CDR1 and CDR2 are SGHRS and YFSETQ. The CDR3 sequence is CASSFPRQGANYGYTF. CDR3 DNA: TGCGCCAGCAGCTTCCCCCGACAGGGGGCTAACTATGGCTACACCTTC.

The sample holds many counts of this clone. This rearrangement joins TRBV7-2 to TRBJ1-2, with a possible D match to TRBD1 (5 bases). The CDR3 loop spans 13 amino acids. Trimming removed 4 bases from V and 5 bases from J, with 11 bases in between. The germline CDR1 and CDR2 sequences are SGHTA and FQGNSA. The CDR3 loop reads CASSSAGIYGYTF. CDR3 coding DNA: TGTGCCAGCAGCTCGGCAGGGATTTATGGCTACACCTTC.

This clone was counted only a few times. The V gene is TRBV12-5, the J gene TRBJ2-1; perhaps TRBD1 as D (6 bases). Trimming took off 3 bases at V and 9 bases at J, with 9 bases between the two ends. Germline values: CDR1 LGHNT, CDR2 FRNRAP. The length of the CDR3 is 12 residues. This CDR3 reads CASGLRGSEQFF. The CDR3, as DNA: TGTGCTAGTGGTTTAAGGGGGAGTGAGCAGTTCTTC.

The chain recombines TRBV9 with TRBJ2-7, with D possibly being TRBD1 (6 bases). The germline V gene has CDR1 SGDLS and CDR2 YYNGEE. The CDR3 contains 12 residues. The V gene lost 4 bases and the J gene lost 3 bases, with 8 bases spanning the gap. The CDR3 DNA reads as TGTGCCAGCAGCTTACAGGGCTACGAGCAGTACTTC. The encoded protein is CASSLQGYEQYF.

This clone has a handful of counts. CDR3 amino acids: CASSQAPGQGYGYTF. CDR3 sequence (DNA): TGTGCCAGCAGCCAAGCCCCGGGACAGGGGTATGGCTACACCTTC. The chain carries TRBV4-2 and TRBJ1-2; 10 bases are a match to TRBD1. The CDR3 extends over 15 amino acids. Germline values: CDR1 LGHNA, CDR2 YNFKEQ. The V and J ends lost 1 base and 5 bases, in that order; junction bases with no gene match: 4.

This clone has only a few counts. Here the CDR3 DNA reads TGTGCCAGCAGCCCCTCCCAGGAGCCGAGCTACGAGCAGTACTTC. It is translated as CASSPSQEPSYEQYF. This sequence joins TRBV9 and TRBJ2-7; no reliable D call. CDR3 length: 15 amino acids. V was shortened by 4 bases and J by 3 bases, with 17 bases between the two germline ends. From germline, CDR1 is SGDLS and CDR2 YYNGEE.

This sequence joins TRBV10-3 and TRBJ1-2; D remains ambiguous. The V gene lost 0 bases and the J gene lost 2 bases, with 13 bases spanning the gap. The CDR3 runs to 16 residues. In germline, CDR1 is ENHRY, CDR2 SYGVKD. As DNA, the CDR3 is TGTGCCATCAGTGAGTCGCGGAACAGCGTAAACTATGGCTACACCTTC. It is translated as CAISESRNSVNYGYTF.

This clone was observed a handful of times. The chain is built from TRBV2 and TRBJ2-2; D is uncertain. Germline CDR1 is SNHLY and CDR2 is FYNNEI. The CDR3 consists of 13 residues. V was cut by 5 bases and J by 5 bases, with 9 bases left in between. CDR3 protein: CASSFGPTGELFF. The CDR3 DNA follows: TGTGCCAGCAGTTTCGGGCCTACCGGGGAGCTGTTTTTT.

J is TRBJ2-3 and V is TRBV14; 7 nucleotides align to TRBD2. CDR3 length: 14 residues. CDR1 and CDR2 (germline): SGHDN, FVKESK. The ends lost 4 bases at V and 5 bases at J; junction bases unmatched: 6. The DNA of the CDR3 is TGTGCCAGCAGCCCGAGCGGGGTTATAGATACGCAGTATTTT. Encoded protein: CASSPSGVIDTQYF.

This clone was picked up a small number of times. V gene TRBV23-1 combines with J gene TRBJ2-5; the match to TRBD1 covers 7 bases. TRBV23-1 is an ORF, and what it does is uncertain. The CDR3 length is 12 residues. V lost 6 bases to trimming and J lost 12 bases; unmatched junction nucleotides: 10. This CDR3 is CASRGDSPLEYF. In DNA, the CDR3 is TGCGCCAGCAGGGGGGACAGCCCGTTAGAGTACTTC.

A few counts support this clone. The gene calls are TRBV30 and TRBJ1-5; 8 bases match TRBD1. J was trimmed by 6 bases and V by 1 base; bases with no gene match: 5. Per the germline V gene, CDR1 is GTSNPN and CDR2 is SVGIG (reference sequence). There are 14 residues in the CDR3. The CDR3 nucleotides are TGTGCCTGGAGTGGGACAGGGTCGGGTCAGCCCCAGCATTTT. It yields the protein CAWSGTGSGQPQHF.

The rearrangement joins TRBV2 to TRBJ2-7; D uncertain. The CDR3 runs 14 residues. Germline assignment: CDR1 SNHLY and CDR2 FYNNEI. Between the trimmed V and J ends, which lost 2 bases and 0 bases, there was a span of 8 bases. CDR3 loop: CASSETSSSYEQYF. DNA for the CDR3: TGTGCCAGCAGTGAAACATCGAGCTCCTACGAGCAGTACTTC. Full variable domain (outside the CDR3, taken from reference TRBV2 and TRBJ2-7): EPEVTQTPSHQVTQMGQEVILRCVPISNHLYFYWYRQILGQKVEFLVSFYNNEISEKSEIFDDQFSVERPDGSNFTLKIRSTKLEDSAMYFCASSETSSSYEQYFGPGTRLTVT.

The chain recombines TRBV10-2 with TRBJ2-3; 7 bases align to TRBD1. Germline V CDR1 and CDR2: WSHSY, SAAADI. This CDR3 comprises 15 residues. Trimming took 6 bases from V and 4 from J; bases not matched to a gene: 10. In DNA, the CDR3 is TGCGCCAGCAGCGAACACAGGGGATTATCAGATACGCAGTATTTT. Amino acids: CASSEHRGLSDTQYF.

The V call is TRBV19, the J call TRBJ2-1; the match to TRBD1 covers 9 bases. The CDR3 contains 15 residues. Losses at the gene ends were 5 bases for V and 8 bases for J; bases not matched to a gene: 10. Germline V CDR1 and CDR2: LNHDA, SQIVND (reference sequence). CDR3 coding DNA: TGTGCCAGTAGTTTTAAACAGGGGGCGCGCGATGAGCAGTTCTTC. Protein sequence: CASSFKQGARDEQFF.

The rearrangement links TRBV18 to TRBJ1-2, with 7 positions matching TRBD1. The germline V gene has CDR1 KGHSH and CDR2 LQKENI. J gave up 11 bases and V 2 bases, and 8 bases lay outside the gene matches. CDR3 length: 13 amino acids. The CDR3 coding sequence is TGTGCCAGCTCACCAGGGGACAGAAGAACATACACCTTC. Translating gives CASSPGDRRTYTF. The variable domain in full, completed from reference TRBV18 and TRBJ1-2, reads NAGVMQNPRHLVRRRGQEARLRCSPMKGHSHVYWYRQLPEEGLKFMVYLQKENIIDESGMPKERFSAEFPKEGPSILRIQQVVRGDSAAYFCASSPGDRRTYTFGSGTRLTVV.

This chain connects TRBV4-3 to TRBJ2-7, with 7 bases aligning to TRBD2. The germline V gene encodes CDR1 LGHNA and CDR2 YSLEER. The CDR3 spans 15 residues. J gave up 3 bases and V 0 bases, and 5 bases lay outside the gene matches. CDR3 in amino acids: CASSQDPGGFYEQYF. In nucleotides, the CDR3 is TGCGCCAGCAGCCAAGATCCCGGGGGGTTCTACGAGCAGTACTTC.

This clone came up a few times. The rearrangement links TRBV5-1 to TRBJ2-3, with 11 positions matching TRBD2. Germline assignment: CDR1 SGHRS and CDR2 YFSETQ. This CDR3 contains 19 residues. V lost 0 bases and J lost 0; bases outside the gene matches: 9. The CDR3 spells CASSLAGTSGFTSTDTQYF. The CDR3 bases are TGCGCCAGCAGCTTGGCCGGGACTAGCGGATTCACTAGCACAGATACGCAGTATTTT.

The chain links TRBV30 to TRBJ2-1; possibly TRBD1 for D (5 bases). Germline CDR1 is GTSNPN and CDR2 is SVGIG (reference sequence). The ends were cut back, 8 bases at V and 3 bases at J, with 17 bases in the middle. The CDR3 runs to 14 residues. The CDR3 sequence is CAIDRPRLYNEQFF. The CDR3 DNA reads as TGTGCCATTGACAGACCGAGACTCTACAATGAGCAGTTCTTC.

CDR3 in DNA: TGTGCCAGCAGCTTATCTCGCCTAGCGGGGGCCCAGACAGATACGCAGTATTTT. Its protein product is CASSLSRLAGAQTDTQYF. This sequence joins TRBV11-2 and TRBJ2-3; TRBD2 agrees at 10 bases. Germline assignment: CDR1 SGHAT and CDR2 FQNNGV. This CDR3 is 18 amino acids long. V was pared by 2 bases and J by 3 bases, with 11 bases of the junction left unmatched.

Only a few counts were recorded for this clone. The same CDR3 can be traced to other DNA sequences in this sample. The rearrangement links TRBV29-1 to TRBJ1-4, with a weak D call TRBD1 (5 bases). V lost 3 bases, J lost 1 base, and 6 bases lay in between. Per the germline V gene, CDR1 is SQVTM and CDR2 is ANQGSEA. The CDR3 totals 13 residues. The CDR3 sequence: CSVERGTNEKLFF. The CDR3 nucleotides are TGCAGCGTTGAGAGGGGAACTAATGAAAAACTGTTTTTT.

The chain employs TRBV5-1 and TRBJ2-3; a weak D match, TRBD1 (6 bases). The CDR3 is 15 residues long. V lost 0 bases, J lost 1 base, and 9 bases lay in between. The V gene's germline CDR1 is SGHRS and CDR2 YFSETQ. For the CDR3, the DNA is TGCGCCAGCAGCTTGGCACAGGGACGCACAGATACGCAGTATTTT. It translates to CASSLAQGRTDTQYF.

This clone has only a few counts. J is TRBJ2-5 and V is TRBV2, with TRBD1 as a possible D gene (5 bases). The CDR3 is 15 amino acids. Germline assignment: CDR1 SNHLY and CDR2 FYNNEI. Trimming left V 5 bases short and J 1 base short, with 14 bases between. In DNA form, the CDR3 reads TGTGCCAGCAGTTTCTCCTCGACAGCCCAAGAGACCCAGTACTTC. This translates into CASSFSSTAQETQYF.